The rows below give T cell receptor beta chains drawn from one sample of a study of OX40 agonist ivuxolimab in advanced cancers. Assay: immunoSEQ multiplex PCR; the TCRdb copy retains only in-frame clones and omits some. Here the sample spans 80,000 to 95,000 clones, about 86% being singletons. The source was CD4+ or CD8+ T cells sorted from blood, collected in a trial of the OX40 agonist ivuxolimab. The origin of the receptors is an adult with an advanced solid tumor such as melanoma, head and neck, liver or kidney cancer. CDR3s include the opening cysteine and the closing phenylalanine or tryptophan. The D gene is left open where the match is weak. Clone sizes are given selectively: once, few, many, or a class where the clone is expanded.

J gene: TRBJ1-1; clone size: -; D gene: -; V gene: TRBV5-1; CDR3 DNA: TGCGCCAGCAGGTGGGGGACCAGTCGGGACACTGAAGCTTTCTTT; CDR3 protein: CASRWGTSRDTEAFF
J gene: TRBJ2-2; clone size: -; D gene: -; V gene: TRBV6-1; CDR3 DNA: TGTGCCAGCAGTGATGTCTACAGGCGCCCCGGGGAGCTGTTTTTT; CDR3 protein: CASSDVYRRPGELFF
J gene: TRBJ2-2; clone size: once; D gene: -; V gene: TRBV7-6; CDR3 DNA: TGTGCCAGCAAGAAGGAGTGGAGAGACACCGGGGAGCTGTTTTTT; CDR3 protein: CASKKEWRDTGELFF
J gene: TRBJ2-3; clone size: -; D gene: TRBD2; V gene: TRBV5-1; CDR3 DNA: TGCGCCAGCAGCTGGTTAGCGGGGGCTAAGGCAGATACGCAGTATTTT; CDR3 protein: CASSWLAGAKADTQYF
J gene: TRBJ1-1; clone size: -; D gene: -; V gene: TRBV10-3; CDR3 DNA: TGTGCCATCAACCCACAGGGAGCTTACACTGAAGCTTTCTTT; CDR3 protein: CAINPQGAYTEAFF
J gene: TRBJ1-6; clone size: -; D gene: -; V gene: TRBV29-1; CDR3 DNA: TGCAGCGTTCAAACCGACCCTGCCTATAATTCACCCCTCCACTTT; CDR3 protein: CSVQTDPAYNSPLHF
J gene: TRBJ1-5; clone size: -; D gene: -; V gene: TRBV19; CDR3 DNA: TGTGCCAGTAGTATTGGGGTGGGGCAGCCCCAGCATTTT; CDR3 protein: CASSIGVGQPQHF
J gene: TRBJ1-5; clone size: -; D gene: -; V gene: TRBV27; CDR3 DNA: TGTGCCAGCGGTGTGAACAGGGGCAATCAGCCCCAGCATTTT; CDR3 protein: CASGVNRGNQPQHF
J gene: TRBJ1-6; clone size: few; D gene: -; V gene: TRBV18; CDR3 DNA: TGTGCCAGCTCACCCCGGGGTAACGGGGCGGTAAATAATTCACCCCTCCACTTT; CDR3 protein: CASSPRGNGAVNNSPLHF
J gene: TRBJ1-6; clone size: -; D gene: -; V gene: TRBV6-1; CDR3 DNA: TGTGCCAGCAGTGAAAGGACGTTCTTCGGGGCCCTCCACTTT; CDR3 protein: CASSERTFFGALHF
J gene: TRBJ2-5; clone size: -; D gene: TRBD1; V gene: TRBV7-8; CDR3 DNA: TGTGCCAGCAGCCTAGAACCCGGGACAGCTACGATGGAGCAGTACTTC; CDR3 protein: CASSLEPGTATMEQYF
J gene: TRBJ2-2; clone size: -; D gene: -; V gene: TRBV4-1; CDR3 DNA: TGCGCCAGCAGCCAAGAGGGATGGACCGGGGAGCTGTTTTTT; CDR3 protein: CASSQEGWTGELFF
J gene: TRBJ1-1; clone size: -; D gene: -; V gene: TRBV28; CDR3 DNA: TGTGCCAGCAGTTGGGACGCCCCGACAGGTTACACTGAAGCTTTCTTT; CDR3 protein: CASSWDAPTGYTEAFF
J gene: TRBJ2-2; clone size: -; D gene: -; V gene: TRBV19; CDR3 DNA: TGTGCCAGTAATAGGGGCCCCGTATCCGGGGAGCTGTTTTTT; CDR3 protein: CASNRGPVSGELFF
J gene: TRBJ2-7; clone size: once; D gene: -; V gene: TRBV7-2; CDR3 DNA: TGTGCCAGCAGCTTAGCGTCAGGCGGGGCGGGGCACTCCTACGAGCAGTACTTC; CDR3 protein: CASSLASGGAGHSYEQYF
J gene: TRBJ2-3; clone size: -; D gene: -; V gene: TRBV29-1; CDR3 DNA: TGCAGCGTTCGGGAGTTCACAGATACGCAGTATTTT; CDR3 protein: CSVREFTDTQYF
J gene: TRBJ1-6; clone size: few; D gene: TRBD1; V gene: TRBV9; CDR3 DNA: TGTGCCAGCAGCGTTGCCTCGGGACAGGGCGGTTCACCCCTCCACTTT; CDR3 protein: CASSVASGQGGSPLHF
J gene: TRBJ2-7; clone size: -; D gene: TRBD1; V gene: TRBV29-1; CDR3 DNA: TGCAGCGTTGAGGGGACAGGGGCCCGGTCGGGGCAGTACTTC; CDR3 protein: CSVEGTGARSGQYF
J gene: TRBJ2-2; clone size: -; D gene: -; V gene: TRBV7-3; CDR3 DNA: TGTGCCAGCAGCCAGGCCGGGGGCGGGACCGGGGAGCTGTTTTTT; CDR3 protein: CASSQAGGGTGELFF
J gene: TRBJ2-2; clone size: -; D gene: TRBD2; V gene: TRBV9; CDR3 DNA: TGTGCCAGCAGCGTAGGCCTAGCGGGGGGAATCCGGAACACCGGGGAGCTGTTTTTT; CDR3 protein: CASSVGLAGGIRNTGELFF
J gene: TRBJ1-1; clone size: -; D gene: -; V gene: TRBV7-9; CDR3 DNA: TGTGCCAGCAGCAGGCGGACGGGTAGCTTGAACACTGAAGCTTTCTTT; CDR3 protein: CASSRRTGSLNTEAFF
J gene: TRBJ2-2; clone size: -; D gene: TRBD2; V gene: TRBV11-3; CDR3 DNA: TGTGCCACTCGGGGGGATCGTGACACCGGGGAGCTGTTTTTT; CDR3 protein: CATRGDRDTGELFF